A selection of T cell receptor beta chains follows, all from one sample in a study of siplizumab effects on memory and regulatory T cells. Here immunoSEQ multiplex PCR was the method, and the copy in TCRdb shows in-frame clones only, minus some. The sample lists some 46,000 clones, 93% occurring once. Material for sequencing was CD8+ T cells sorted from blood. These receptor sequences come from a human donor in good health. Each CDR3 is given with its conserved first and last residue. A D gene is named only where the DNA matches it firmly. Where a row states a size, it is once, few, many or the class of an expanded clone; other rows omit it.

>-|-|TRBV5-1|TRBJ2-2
TGCGCCAGCTGGGGGGACACCGGGGAGCTGTTTTTT
CASWGDTGELFF
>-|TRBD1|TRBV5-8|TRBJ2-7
TGTGCCAGCAGCTTGGAGACAACAGGGGTCCGGGGCGAGCAGTACTTC
CASSLETTGVRGEQYF
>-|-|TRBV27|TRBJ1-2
TGTGCCAGCAGTTTATCTTCAGCGCTAGGCTACACCTTC
CASSLSSALGYTF
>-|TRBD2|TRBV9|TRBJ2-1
TGTGCCAGCGGGCGGGAGTCGGGTTACAATGAGCAGTTCTTC
CASGRESGYNEQFF
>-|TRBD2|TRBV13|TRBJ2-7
TGTGCCAGCAGCTACCTAGCGGGGACCTACGAGCAGTACTTC
CASSYLAGTYEQYF
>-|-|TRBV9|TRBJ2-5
TGTGCCAGCAGCGTAGCTACGACGGAGACCCAGTACTTC
CASSVATTETQYF
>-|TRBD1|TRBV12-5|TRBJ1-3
TGTGCTAGTGGTCAAGGGACAGGGGCAGGAAACACCATATATTTT
CASGQGTGAGNTIYF
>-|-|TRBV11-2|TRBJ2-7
TGTGCCAGCAGCTTAGGCCCCGCCTACGAGCAGTACTTC
CASSLGPAYEQYF
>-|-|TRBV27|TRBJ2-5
TGTGCCAGCAGTCCCGAAGCTGGCTGGGGTGGAGAGACCCAGTACTTC
CASSPEAGWGGETQYF
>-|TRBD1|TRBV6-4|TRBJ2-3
TGTGCCAGCAGTCTGCAGGGGGGCACAGATACGCAGTATTTT
CASSLQGGTDTQYF
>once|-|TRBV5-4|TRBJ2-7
TGTGCCAGCAGCTTTCGGGGGTCCTCCTACGAGCAGTACTTC
CASSFRGSSYEQYF
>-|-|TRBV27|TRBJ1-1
TGTGCCAGCAGGCCCTCTGGGAGGGACATGAACACTGAAGCTTTCTTT
CASRPSGRDMNTEAFF
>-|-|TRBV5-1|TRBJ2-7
TGCGCCAGCAGCTTGGTGGAGCGGTACGAGCAGTACTTC
CASSLVERYEQYF
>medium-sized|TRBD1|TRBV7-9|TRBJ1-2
TGTGCCAGCAGCGGGAGGGACAGAGGCAACTATGGCTACACCTTC
CASSGRDRGNYGYTF
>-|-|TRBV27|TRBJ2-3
TGTGCCAGCAGTTTGGCTAGCACAGATACGCAGTATTTT
CASSLASTDTQYF
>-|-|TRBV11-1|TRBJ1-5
TGTGCCAGCAGCTTAAGGGGGAACGGTCAGCCCCAGCATTTT
CASSLRGNGQPQHF